This entry lists 26 T cell receptor beta chains sequenced from one sample in a study of T-cell reconstitution after alpha-beta-depleted transplantation in children. A TCRbeta library incorporating unique molecular identifiers was prepared. Each CDR3 protein gets one entry after TCRdb re-called the PCR reads with MiXCR. In the table there are around 93,000 distinct CDR3 sequences, 7% to 10% of which are singletons. The input for sequencing was PBMCs from the stem cell graft donor, taken from the stem cell graft. Receptors originate from a human donor who donated a stem cell graft to a child with congenital amegakaryocytic thrombocytopenia.

This clonotype was found a few times. This chain links TRBV6-1 with TRBJ2-6; D may be TRBD2 (6 bases). CDR3 length: 14 amino acids. Trimming pared 6 bases from V and 1 base from J, leaving 7 bases between. The germline CDR1 and CDR2 sequences are MNHNS and SASEGT. CDR3: CASRGRSGANVLTF. CDR3 nucleotide sequence: TGTGCCAGCAGGGGGAGGTCTGGGGCCAACGTCCTGACTTTC.

There are many counts of this clonotype. This chain joins TRBV2 and TRBJ1-1; D gene ambiguous. V was shortened by 3 bases and J by 0 bases, with 5 bases between the two germline ends. Germline CDR1 is SNHLY and CDR2 is FYNNEI. The CDR3 totals 13 residues. For the CDR3, the DNA is TGTGCCAGCAGTGACAGTATGAACACTGAAGCTTTCTTT. Translating it yields CASSDSMNTEAFF.

This clonotype was picked up many times. This chain connects TRBV12-3 or TRBV12-4 to TRBJ1-2, with D possibly being TRBD1 (6 bases). The V and J ends lost 5 bases and 8 bases respectively, with 12 bases between them. The CDR3 covers 12 residues. The CDR3 DNA sequence: TGTGCCAGCAGTCCAGGGGAGTACGGCTACACCTTC. This encodes CASSPGEYGYTF.

This clonotype was detected ten times or more. The chain couples TRBV5-1 to TRBJ2-1; the match to TRBD1 covers 10 bases. Germline V gene data show CDR1 as SGHRS and CDR2 as YFSETQ. The length of the CDR3 is 16 residues. With 0 bases clipped from V and 6 bases from J, the junction kept 6 bases outside the gene matches. CDR3 sequence (DNA): TGCGCCAGCAGCTTGGTGGACGGGACAGGGGTCAATGAGCAGTTCTTC. Translated, it gives CASSLVDGTGVNEQFF.

In its sample, this clonotype was seen many times. CDR3 nucleotide sequence: TGTGCCAGCAGTTTTGCCGGAACCCACAATGAGCAGTTCTTC. Amino acids: CASSFAGTHNEQFF. The rearrangement joins TRBV27 to TRBJ2-1; D is uncertain. Trimming removed 3 bases from V and 5 bases from J, with 11 bases in between. Per the germline V gene, CDR1 is MNHEY and CDR2 is SMNVEV (reference sequence). This CDR3 is built from 14 residues.

This clonotype was counted at least ten times. The chain carries TRBV10-2 and TRBJ2-1; tentative D call: TRBD2 (6 bases). The CDR3 is 14 amino acids. Trimming left V 0 bases short and J 9 bases short, with 12 bases between. From germline, CDR1 is WSHSY and CDR2 SAAADI. The CDR3 reads CASSESEGYGEQFF. The CDR3 DNA reads as TGCGCCAGCAGTGAGTCGGAGGGGTATGGTGAGCAGTTCTTC.

This clonotype was recorded many times. One junction end disagrees with the germline gene, perhaps due to a read error. The V call is TRBV29-1, the J call TRBJ2-7; D is possibly TRBD2 (6 bases). The CDR3 has 13 residues. CDR1 is SQVTM, CDR2 ANQGSEA, per germline. The CDR3 nucleotides read TGCAGCGTTCTCTGGACTAACCGCTACGGGCAGTACTTC. Its protein product is CSVLWTNRYGQYF.

Many counts were recorded for this clonotype. The chain links TRBV5-1 to TRBJ2-7; tentatively, D is TRBD1 (7 bases). Germline-derived CDR1 and CDR2 are SGHRS and YFSETQ. The CDR3 consists of 15 residues. V shed 0 bases and J shed 0 bases, with 10 bases lying between them. The CDR3 protein is CASSLGQGGSYEQYF. In DNA form, the CDR3 reads TGCGCCAGCAGCTTGGGACAGGGAGGCTCCTACGAGCAGTACTTC.

This clonotype was picked up many times. This chain joins TRBV12-3 or TRBV12-4 and TRBJ2-3, with 10 bases matching TRBD2. Trimming took 3 bases from V and 0 from J; bases not matched to a gene: 6. This CDR3 is 17 amino acids long. The CDR3 DNA follows: TGTGCCAGCAGTTTGTACCGGACTAGCGGTAGCACAGATACGCAGTATTTT. Its protein is CASSLYRTSGSTDTQYF.

The table lists this clonotype with a few counts. This chain links TRBV7-9 with TRBJ2-7; 7 positions match TRBD1. Germline assignment: CDR1 SEHNR and CDR2 FQNEAQ (reference sequence). The junction had 13 bases not matched to a gene; V was cut back by 5 bases and J by 3 bases. The CDR3 is 16 residues long. The CDR3, as DNA: TGTGCCAGCAGCCCTCGTCGAACAGGGGATCTCTACGAGCAGTACTTC. This translates into CASSPRRTGDLYEQYF.

Concerning this clonotype: This sequence may be a read error, since a much larger clone differs from it by one base. This sequence joins TRBV5-5 and TRBJ2-3; D may be TRBD1 (6 bases). V was shortened by 4 bases and J by 5 bases, with 14 bases between the two germline ends. This CDR3 has 14 residues. Per germline, CDR1 SGHKS and CDR2 YYEKEE (reference sequence). Here the CDR3 DNA reads TGTGCCAGCAGCCCAGGGGAACTCGGAGATACGCAGTATTTT. The encoded protein is CASSPGELGDTQYF. Full variable domain (rest looked up from reference TRBV5-5 and TRBJ2-3): DAGVTQSPTHLIKTRGQQVTLRCSPISGHKSVSWYQQVLGQGPQFIFQYYEKEERGRGNFPDRFSARQFPNYSSELNVNALLLGDSALYLCASSPGELGDTQYFGPGTRLTVL.

This clonotype appeared a few times. V and J are TRBV5-1 and TRBJ2-7; maybe TRBD1 (6 bases). CDR1 is SGHRS and CDR2 is YFSETQ in the germline V gene. This CDR3 is 14 amino acids long. V was cut by 7 bases and J by 0 bases, with 14 bases left in between. CDR3 sequence reads: CASGDTESSYEQYF. CDR3 DNA: TGCGCCAGCGGGGACACGGAGAGCTCCTACGAGCAGTACTTC.

This clonotype was seen repeatedly, ten times or more. The V and J genes are TRBV28 and TRBJ2-7, with D hard to call. V shed 5 bases and J shed 5 bases, with 10 bases lying between them. Germline CDR1 MDHEN, CDR2 SYDVKM. This CDR3 has 12 residues. The CDR3 sequence: CASSPRGHEQYF. CDR3 nucleotide sequence: TGTGCCAGCAGTCCCCGTGGACACGAGCAGTACTTC.

This clonotype was detected many times. The chain joins TRBV12-3 or TRBV12-4 to TRBJ1-5; D gene uncertain. Trimming cost V 2 bases and J 6 bases, with 11 bases left between them. The CDR3 runs to 14 residues. The CDR3 nucleotides are TGTGCCAGCAGTTTACTAGTGGCGGGTCAGCCCCAGCATTTT. Translation: CASSLLVAGQPQHF.

This clonotype came up many times. V and J are TRBV12-3 or TRBV12-4 and TRBJ2-1; D ambiguous. V was trimmed by 6 bases and J by 1 base, leaving 7 bases between them. This CDR3 has 13 residues. The CDR3 loop is CASSLISYNEQFF. The CDR3 DNA reads as TGTGCCAGCAGCTTAATTTCCTACAATGAGCAGTTCTTC.

This clonotype has a count of ten or more. The gene calls are TRBV6-1 and TRBJ2-2; 10 nucleotides agree with TRBD2. Germline CDR1 and CDR2: MNHNS and SASEGT. The V segment lost 4 bases and the J segment 5 bases; nucleotides outside the gene matches: 4. The CDR3 runs 15 residues. CDR3 residues: CASSVGLASTGELFF. The CDR3 region has the DNA TGTGCCAGCAGTGTGGGACTAGCGTCTACCGGGGAGCTGTTTTTT.

This clonotype was counted ten times or more. The chain employs TRBV7-9 and TRBJ2-1; 11 bases match TRBD1. CDR1 is SEHNR, CDR2 FQNEAQ, per germline (reference sequence). CDR3 length equals 16 residues. J lost 3 bases, V lost 5 bases, and 6 bases had no gene match. CDR3 nucleotides: TGTGCCAGCAGCCCCCAGGGACAGGGGGTCTACAATGAGCAGTTCTTC. Translation gives CASSPQGQGVYNEQFF.

The sample holds many counts of this clonotype. This rearrangement joins TRBV29-1 to TRBJ2-2; D unresolved. The CDR3 runs 14 residues. The V end lost 6 bases, the J end lost 3 bases, and 14 bases lay between the germline ends. Germline V gives CDR1 SQVTM, CDR2 ANQGSEA. In nucleotides, the CDR3 is TGCAGCGTAGGATTGACGGCCTACACCGGGGAGCTGTTTTTT. Its translation: CSVGLTAYTGELFF.

This clonotype came up many times. The chain joins TRBV12-3 or TRBV12-4 to TRBJ2-3; no definite D call. The CDR3 spans 14 residues. V lost 5 bases, J lost 2 bases, and 11 bases lay in between. Here the CDR3 DNA reads TGTGCCAGCAGTCCCCCCCCCATCACAGATACGCAGTATTTT. Residues: CASSPPPITDTQYF.

This clonotype was detected only a few times. The chain is built from TRBV20-1 and TRBJ2-1; D may be TRBD1 or TRBD2 (6 bases each). Germline lookup yields CDR1 DFQATT and CDR2 SNEGSKA (reference sequence). The CDR3 sequence is 14 residues long. V was shortened by 5 bases and J by 4 bases, with 15 bases between the two germline ends. The CDR3 region is CSAETEGGYNEQFF. CDR3 DNA: TGCAGTGCTGAAACAGAGGGGGGATACAATGAGCAGTTCTTC.

This clonotype was seen many times. V is TRBV7-3 and J is TRBJ2-1, with 7 bases identical to TRBD1. CDR1 is SGHTA and CDR2 is FQGTGA in the germline V gene. There are 15 residues in the CDR3. J was trimmed by 3 bases and V by 4 bases; bases with no gene match: 6. The CDR3 DNA sequence: TGTGCCAGCAGCTCCGACAGGGTTGGCTACAATGAGCAGTTCTTC. This encodes CASSSDRVGYNEQFF.

This clonotype was observed many times. The chain recombines TRBV3-1 with TRBJ2-2, with 8 bases that match TRBD1. V gave up 3 bases and J gave up 4 bases; unmatched junction bases: 4. Germline CDR1 LGHDT, CDR2 YNNKEL (reference sequence). The CDR3 covers 15 residues. The CDR3 DNA reads TGTGCCAGCAGCCACAGGACAGGGATCACCGGGGAGCTGTTTTTT. It is translated as CASSHRTGITGELFF.

This clonotype was recorded many times. V and J are TRBV12-3 or TRBV12-4 and TRBJ2-3; either TRBD1 or TRBD2 may fit D (5 bases each). This CDR3 contains 14 residues. V dropped 6 bases and J dropped 2 bases, with 12 bases sitting between them. CDR3 sequence reads: CASSPGRNTDTQYF. CDR3 DNA: TGTGCCAGCAGCCCGGGGCGAAACACAGATACGCAGTATTTT.

The chain is built from TRBV28 and TRBJ1-2, with D possibly TRBD1 on 5 matching bases. With 7 bases removed from V and 8 bases from J, the gap between germline ends came to 11 bases. Germline V CDR1 and CDR2: MDHEN, SYDVKM. The CDR3 is made up of 11 amino acids. CDR3 region: CASIQAGGYTF. The CDR3 DNA reads TGTGCCAGCATACAGGCGGGAGGCTACACCTTC.

The table lists this clonotype with many counts. The chain couples TRBV29-1 to TRBJ2-3, with 8 bases that match TRBD2. CDR1 and CDR2 (germline): SQVTM, ANQGSEA. V was clipped by 4 bases and J by 2 bases; unmatched bases: 2. The CDR3 is 13 residues long. This CDR3 is CSVGSGDTDTQYF. The CDR3 DNA sequence: TGCAGCGTTGGTAGCGGGGACACAGATACGCAGTATTTT.

The gene calls are TRBV5-5 and TRBJ1-1; the D is unclear. CDR1 is SGHKS, CDR2 YYEKEE, per germline (reference sequence). V dropped 0 bases and J dropped 0 bases, with 6 bases sitting between them. CDR3 length: 14 amino acids. Here the CDR3 DNA reads TGTGCCAGCAGCTTGGCTCGGATGAACACTGAAGCTTTCTTT. This gives the protein CASSLARMNTEAFF.